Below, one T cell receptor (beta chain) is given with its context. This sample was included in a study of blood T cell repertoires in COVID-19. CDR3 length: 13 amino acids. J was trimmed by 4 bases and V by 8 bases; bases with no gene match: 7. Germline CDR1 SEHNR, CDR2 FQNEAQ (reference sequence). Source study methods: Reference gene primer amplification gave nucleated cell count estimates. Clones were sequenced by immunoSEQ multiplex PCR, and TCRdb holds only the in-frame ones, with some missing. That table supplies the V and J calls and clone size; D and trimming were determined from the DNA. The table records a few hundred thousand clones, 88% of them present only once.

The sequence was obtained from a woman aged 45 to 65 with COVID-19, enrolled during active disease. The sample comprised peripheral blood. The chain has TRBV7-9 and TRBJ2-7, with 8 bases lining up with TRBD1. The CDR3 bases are TGTGCCAGCGAACGAACAGGGGGGTACGAGCAGTACTTC. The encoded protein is CASERTGGYEQYF.